The 19 T cell receptor beta chains below all came from one sample that was sequenced in a study of T cell changes during pregnancy in multiple sclerosis. TCRdb's copy holds only in-frame clones and misses some; the assay was immunoSEQ multiplex PCR. Here the sample spans tens of thousands of clones, just over 90% being singletons. Source: peripheral blood, taken in the second trimester of pregnancy. These receptors were obtained from a female donor with multiple sclerosis, enrolled in a pregnancy study.

The chain carries TRBV5-4 and TRBJ2-7; 7 nucleotides align to TRBD1. V lost 4 bases to trimming and J lost 3 bases; unmatched junction nucleotides: 4. This CDR3 is built from 13 residues. The germline gives CDR1 SGHNT, CDR2 YYREEE (reference sequence). In DNA form, the CDR3 reads TGTGCCAGCAGCACCCGGGACAGCTACGAGCAGTACTTC. This translates into CASSTRDSYEQYF.

The chain couples TRBV19 to TRBJ2-1, with 13 positions matching TRBD2. Germline V gives CDR1 LNHDA, CDR2 SQIVND (reference sequence). V dropped 6 bases and J dropped 6; count of bases not matched to a gene: 5. The CDR3 is 15 amino acids. For the CDR3, the DNA is TGTGCCAGTAGCCCACTAGCGGGGGGGCGCAATGAGCAGTTCTTC. Translated, it gives CASSPLAGGRNEQFF.

The chain recombines TRBV27 with TRBJ1-5; no clear D gene. Germline CDR1 and CDR2: MNHEY and SMNVEV (reference sequence). This CDR3 contains 15 residues. The germline V and J ends were trimmed by 1 base and 3 bases, with 10 bases remaining between them. The CDR3 DNA reads as TGTGCCAGCAGTTTATTAAGTCAGTACAATCAGCCCCAGCATTTT. Its translation is CASSLLSQYNQPQHF.

This clone was counted between two and nine times. J is TRBJ1-1 and V is TRBV4-1, with unresolved D. This CDR3 spans 15 amino acids. The V end lost 1 base, the J end lost 5 bases, and 14 bases lay between the germline ends. Looked up from germline, CDR1 is MGHRA and CDR2 is YSYEKL. For the CDR3, the DNA is TGCGCCAGCAGCCAAGCCGCGGGTGGGAGAACTGAAGCTTTCTTT. This gives the protein CASSQAAGGRTEAFF.

The J gene is TRBJ2-1, the V gene TRBV19; 7 bases align to TRBD2. The CDR3 is made up of 15 amino acids. With 3 bases clipped from V and 5 bases from J, the junction kept 7 bases outside the gene matches. The V gene's germline CDR1 is LNHDA and CDR2 SQIVND (reference sequence). The CDR3 DNA reads as TGTGCCAGTAGTATTCTGGGGACTATACACAATGAGCAGTTCTTC. It is translated as CASSILGTIHNEQFF.

The chain uses TRBV5-5 and TRBJ2-5, with TRBD2 as a possible D gene (6 bases). The length of the CDR3 is 13 residues. Germline CDR1 reads SGHKS; CDR2 reads YYEKEE (reference sequence). The V end was cut by 1 base, the J end by 4 bases, with 8 bases between. The CDR3 reads CASSLLGGETQYF. As DNA, the CDR3 is TGTGCCAGCAGCTTGTTGGGAGGAGAGACCCAGTACTTC. The variable domain in full, with the rest retrieved from reference TRBV5-5 and TRBJ2-5, is DAGVTQSPTHLIKTRGQQVTLRCSPISGHKSVSWYQQVLGQGPQFIFQYYEKEERGRGNFPDRFSARQFPNYSSELNVNALLLGDSALYLCASSLLGGETQYFGPGTRLLVL.

This chain connects TRBV7-2 to TRBJ2-3, with 11 bases lining up with TRBD2. CDR1 and CDR2 (germline): SGHTA, FQGNSA. Unmatched junction bases numbered 5, after V lost 5 bases and J lost 1 base. This CDR3 is 16 amino acids long. CDR3 sequence: CASSPLAGGGTDTQYF. The CDR3 DNA follows: TGTGCCAGCAGCCCCCTAGCGGGGGGCGGCACAGATACGCAGTATTTT.

The chain has TRBV9 and TRBJ2-7; no reliable D call. Germline V gene sequence: CDR1 SGDLS, CDR2 YYNGEE. Deletions cut 4 bases from V and 0 bases from J, with 8 bases between. The CDR3 contains 13 residues. DNA of the CDR3: TGTGCCAGCAGCCCTCCCTCCTCCTACGAGCAGTACTTC. This sequence encodes CASSPPSSYEQYF.

The V call is TRBV5-1, the J call TRBJ2-1, with 7 bases identical to TRBD2. The V segment lost 5 bases and the J segment 7 bases; nucleotides outside the gene matches: 9. In germline, CDR1 is SGHRS, CDR2 YFSETQ. The CDR3 is 14 residues long. CDR3 amino acids: CASRISGSSNEQFF. The CDR3 DNA is TGCGCCAGCAGAATTAGCGGGTCTTCAAATGAGCAGTTCTTC.

V and J are TRBV9 and TRBJ2-1; unclear D gene. The germline V gene has CDR1 SGDLS and CDR2 YYNGEE. The CDR3 totals 15 residues. Trimming stripped 2 bases from V and 2 bases from J, with 11 bases between. The CDR3 sequence: CASSVRAGPYNEQFF. CDR3 DNA: TGTGCCAGCAGCGTGAGAGCTGGGCCCTACAATGAGCAGTTCTTC.

V is TRBV4-2 and J is TRBJ2-2, with a tentative D call TRBD2 (5 bases). Trimming pared 1 base from V and 3 bases from J, leaving 9 bases between. From germline, CDR1 is LGHNA and CDR2 YNFKEQ. This CDR3 is built from 15 residues. Here the CDR3 reads CASSQGGLDTGELFF. The CDR3 DNA sequence: TGTGCCAGCAGCCAAGGAGGGCTTGACACCGGGGAGCTGTTTTTT.

The chain has TRBV19 and TRBJ1-1; D not certain. Trimming removed 4 bases from V and 0 bases from J, with 3 bases in between. The germline CDR1 and CDR2 sequences are LNHDA and SQIVND (reference sequence). The CDR3 runs to 12 residues. CDR3 in DNA: TGTGCCAGTAGTAACTTGAACACTGAAGCTTTCTTT. This encodes CASSNLNTEAFF.

The V gene is TRBV7-3, the J gene TRBJ2-1, with D possibly matching TRBD2 (5 bases). The germline gives CDR1 SGHTA, CDR2 FQGTGA. This CDR3 is 18 amino acids long. With 4 bases removed from V and 5 bases from J, the gap between germline ends came to 24 bases. The CDR3 region has the DNA TGTGCCAGCAGCTCGGGTCCACGCTCGAGCGGACCACACAATGAGCAGTTCTTC. Encoded protein: CASSSGPRSSGPHNEQFF.

This sequence joins TRBV7-9 and TRBJ2-7; 10 bases are shared with TRBD1. After removal of 4 bases from V and 6 bases from J, the junction contained 12 bases not matched to a gene. The CDR3 loop spans 16 amino acids. The germline V gene has CDR1 SEHNR and CDR2 FQNEAQ (reference sequence). The CDR3 here is CASSSYTDRGYGEQYF. The CDR3 DNA follows: TGTGCCAGCAGCTCCTACACGGACAGGGGGTATGGCGAGCAGTACTTC.

The chain employs TRBV5-6 and TRBJ1-3; TRBD1 is a possible D gene (5 bases). Germline-derived CDR1 and CDR2 are SGHDT and YYEEEE. The CDR3 runs to 14 residues. The V end was cut by 4 bases, the J end by 6 bases, with 14 bases between. The CDR3 DNA is TGTGCCAGCAGCGCCGGGGGTATCGTAAACACCATATATTTT. Translated, it gives CASSAGGIVNTIYF.

The chain joins TRBV5-4 to TRBJ2-1, with TRBD2 identical over 8 bases. Germline-derived CDR1 and CDR2 are SGHNT and YYREEE (reference sequence). The CDR3 contains 15 residues. After removal of 2 bases from V and 1 base from J, the junction contained 2 bases not matched to a gene. The CDR3 DNA reads as TGTGCCAGCAGCTTCCCGGGGGGGTCCTACAATGAGCAGTTCTTC. Protein sequence: CASSFPGGSYNEQFF.

The V and J genes are TRBV4-1 and TRBJ2-3; unclear D gene. From germline, CDR1 is MGHRA and CDR2 YSYEKL. V lost 2 bases and J lost 0, with 3 bases in between. The CDR3 is made up of 13 amino acids. As DNA, the CDR3 is TGCGCCAGCAGCCAAACTAGCACAGATACGCAGTATTTT. Its translation: CASSQTSTDTQYF.

This rearrangement joins TRBV6-5 to TRBJ1-2; tentative D call: TRBD1 (6 bases). The CDR3 is 13 amino acids. Trimming left V 6 bases short and J 4 bases short, with 12 bases between. Germline V gene sequence: CDR1 MNHEY, CDR2 SVGAGI. The CDR3, as DNA: TGTGCCAGCAGAGACACAGGGATCTATGGCTACACCTTC. It codes for CASRDTGIYGYTF.

This sequence joins TRBV21-1 and TRBJ1-1. TRBV21-1 counts as a pseudogene. The CDR3 contains 13 residues. CDR3 bases: TGTGCCGGGGGGGGGCTGGGTCGGACTGAAGCTTTCTTT. It is translated as CAGGGLGRTEAFF.